Shown below are 2 T cell receptor beta chains from a single sample sequenced in a study of response to subunit inactivated influenza vaccine. Each CDR3 protein is one row after TCRdb ran MiXCR on the RT-PCR reads. This sample has roughly 760,000 distinct CDR3 sequences; 21% occur once, and the top ten carry 10%. The input for sequencing was PBMCs from blood, taken more than 4 days after vaccination. The receptors here all came from a man aged 50-59 years who received an inactivated influenza vaccine.

This clonotype was counted a few times. The J gene is TRBJ1-5, the V gene TRBV20-1; possible D gene TRBD1, 6 bases. This CDR3 is 12 amino acids long. The V gene's germline CDR1 is DFQATT and CDR2 SNEGSKA (reference sequence). V shed 3 bases and J shed 8 bases, with 11 bases lying between them. CDR3 sequence reads: CSASRGPEPQHF. The CDR3 region has the DNA TGCAGTGCTAGCAGGGGCCCGGAGCCCCAGCATTTT.

V is TRBV3-1 and J is TRBJ2-2; D possibly corresponds to TRBD2 (7 bases). CDR1 and CDR2 from the germline V gene are LGHDT and YNNKEL (reference sequence). The CDR3 extends over 15 amino acids. V was cut by 7 bases and J by 2 bases, with 14 bases left in between. The CDR3 loop reads CASTRGGPNTGELFF. In nucleotides, the CDR3 is TGTGCCAGCACCCGCGGGGGCCCCAACACCGGGGAGCTGTTTTTT.